The 19 T cell receptor beta chains listed next were all sequenced from one sample in a study of blood T cell repertoires in COVID-19. Data came from immunoSEQ multiplex PCR; TCRdb stores just in-frame clones and leaves some out. Of about 140,000 clones in the sample, around 79% were seen once. The sequencing input was PBMCs or T cells enriched from blood (not recorded which). These receptors were obtained from a woman aged 50 to 60 who had recovered from COVID-19.

V gene TRBV13 combines with J gene TRBJ1-1; 8 positions agree with TRBD1. The J segment lost 4 bases and the V segment lost 4 bases, leaving 2 bases of the junction unmatched. CDR3 size: 13 residues. The V gene's germline CDR1 is PRHDT and CDR2 FYEKMQ (reference sequence). Written as DNA, the CDR3 is TGTGCCAGCAGCTCCGGGACAGGCACTGAAGCTTTCTTT. This codes for CASSSGTGTEAFF.

V gene TRBV5-6 combines with J gene TRBJ2-7; 10 nucleotides match TRBD2. Germline trimming cut 0 bases from V and 6 bases from J; bases unmatched to any gene: 3. Germline V CDR1 and CDR2: SGHDT, YYEEEE. CDR3 length: 14 residues. The chain's CDR3 is CASSLGTSGTEQYF. The DNA of the CDR3 is TGTGCCAGCAGCTTGGGCACTAGCGGGACCGAGCAGTACTTC.

V is TRBV10-3 and J is TRBJ1-3, with a tentative D call TRBD1 (5 bases). CDR1 and CDR2 (germline): ENHRY, SYGVKD. Trimming left V 3 bases short and J 0 bases short, with 15 bases between. The CDR3 runs to 17 residues. As DNA, the CDR3 is TGTGCCATCAGTGATAGGGGTACAGGCAGCTCTGGAAACACCATATATTTT. Protein sequence: CAISDRGTGSSGNTIYF.

The CDR3 region has the DNA TGTGCAAGTCGCTCCCGGGACTCTCCTAGCACAGATACGCAGTATTTT. This gives the protein CASRSRDSPSTDTQYF. The chain combines TRBV12-2 with TRBJ2-3; the table's TRBD2 call for D was not verified on the DNA. TRBV12-2 is termed a pseudogene. The CDR3 is made up of 16 amino acids.

The chain uses TRBV15 and TRBJ2-7; 7 nucleotides align to TRBD2. This CDR3 is 14 amino acids long. J was trimmed by 1 base and V by 0 bases; bases with no gene match: 0. From germline, CDR1 is LNHNV and CDR2 YYDKDF (reference sequence). CDR3 coding DNA: TGTGCCACCAGCAGAGATAGCGGGTCCTACGAGCAGTACTTC. Its protein is CATSRDSGSYEQYF.

This sequence joins TRBV7-3 and TRBJ2-7; 9 nucleotides match TRBD1. V lost 5 bases, J lost 0 bases, and 8 bases stayed unmatched. The CDR3 loop spans 16 amino acids. Looked up from germline, CDR1 is SGHTA and CDR2 is FQGTGA. CDR3 loop: CASSKGQGFHSYEQYF. DNA for the CDR3: TGTGCCAGCAGCAAGGGACAGGGATTTCACTCCTACGAGCAGTACTTC. Full variable domain (remainder filled in from reference TRBV7-3 and TRBJ2-7): GAGVSQTPSNKVTEKGKYVELRCDPISGHTALYWYRQSLGQGPEFLIYFQGTGAADDSGLPNDRFFAVRPEGSVSTLKIQRTERGDSAVYLCASSKGQGFHSYEQYFGPGTRLTVT.

There are many counts of this clone. This chain connects TRBV7-9 to TRBJ2-7, with TRBD1 matching over 9 bases. V was clipped by 5 bases and J by 4 bases; unmatched bases: 12. Germline CDR1 reads SEHNR; CDR2 reads FQNEAQ (reference sequence). This CDR3 has 16 amino acids. The CDR3 DNA is TGTGCCAGCAGCCCACGTCCCGGGACAGGGCCATACGAGCAGTACTTC. Translation gives CASSPRPGTGPYEQYF.

V usage is TRBV7-9 and J usage is TRBJ2-7, with 8 bases that match TRBD1. With V trimmed by 4 bases and J by 5 bases, 7 bases remained unmatched. Germline V gene sequence: CDR1 SEHNR, CDR2 FQNEAQ (reference sequence). The CDR3 sequence is 14 residues long. The CDR3 nucleotides read TGTGCCAGCAGCTCCCACCCGACAGGGGACGAGCAGTACTTC. This sequence encodes CASSSHPTGDEQYF.

The J gene is TRBJ2-7, the V gene TRBV5-1; D is possibly TRBD2 (6 bases). The V end was cut by 0 bases, the J end by 0 bases, with 10 bases between. Germline CDR1 SGHRS, CDR2 YFSETQ. This CDR3 is built from 15 residues. For the CDR3, the DNA is TGCGCCAGCAGCTTGGGGCGGGGACCCTCCTACGAGCAGTACTTC. Translating gives CASSLGRGPSYEQYF.

The J gene is TRBJ1-5, the V gene TRBV2, with D uncertain. The germline gives CDR1 SNHLY, CDR2 FYNNEI. The CDR3 has 13 residues. Trimming pared 8 bases from V and 2 bases from J, leaving 10 bases between. The CDR3 region has the DNA TGTGCCAGCTGGCGGGGAGGCAATCAGCCCCAGCATTTT. Translated, it gives CASWRGGNQPQHF. Filled out from reference TRBV2 and TRBJ1-5, the complete variable domain reads EPEVTQTPSHQVTQMGQEVILRCVPISNHLYFYWYRQILGQKVEFLVSFYNNEISEKSEIFDDQFSVERPDGSNFTLKIRSTKLEDSAMYFCASWRGGNQPQHFGDGTRLSIL.

The rearrangement links TRBV9 to TRBJ2-1; 12 nucleotides line up with TRBD2. Germline loops: CDR1 SGDLS, CDR2 YYNGEE. V was clipped by 3 bases and J by 8 bases; unmatched bases: 6. The CDR3 sequence is 15 residues long. The CDR3 loop is CASSGGLAGNYEQFF. The CDR3 DNA reads TGTGCCAGCAGCGGGGGACTAGCGGGTAACTATGAGCAGTTCTTC.

The chain joins TRBV7-6 to TRBJ2-7, with TRBD1 identical over 9 bases. Germline V gene lookup returns CDR1 SGHVS and CDR2 FNYEAQ. Trimming cost V 5 bases and J 2 bases; bases outside gene matches: 4. This CDR3 contains 14 residues. This CDR3 is CASSVGQGPYEQYF. In nucleotides, the CDR3 is TGTGCCAGCAGCGTGGGACAGGGCCCCTACGAGCAGTACTTC.

The chain combines TRBV27 with TRBJ1-2, with a weak D call TRBD1 (5 bases). Germline V lookup: CDR1 MNHEY, CDR2 SMNVEV (reference sequence). The CDR3 is 13 residues long. V was shortened by 5 bases and J by 4 bases, with 11 bases between the two germline ends. The CDR3 spells CASSRTDSYGYTF. DNA of the CDR3: TGTGCCAGCAGTCGAACCGACAGCTATGGCTACACCTTC.

The chain links TRBV6-5 to TRBJ1-6, with D maybe TRBD1 (5 bases). Trimming removed 0 bases from V and 6 bases from J, with 9 bases in between. Germline V gene lookup returns CDR1 MNHEY and CDR2 SVGAGI. The CDR3 runs 15 residues. CDR3 region: CASSYSFGGNSPLHF. The CDR3 nucleotides read TGTGCCAGCAGTTACTCTTTCGGGGGTAATTCACCCCTCCACTTT.

This chain joins TRBV2 and TRBJ1-4; the D gene is possibly TRBD1 (5 bases). Germline assignment: CDR1 SNHLY and CDR2 FYNNEI. This CDR3 is built from 15 residues. Trimming stripped 6 bases from V and 3 bases from J, with 14 bases between. The CDR3 sequence is CASRPQTASNEKLFF. CDR3 DNA sequence: TGTGCCAGCAGACCTCAGACAGCCTCTAATGAAAAACTGTTTTTT.

The chain joins TRBV12-3 or TRBV12-4 to TRBJ2-1; 8 bases line up with TRBD1. The CDR3 extends over 13 amino acids. V dropped 11 bases and J dropped 0; count of bases not matched to a gene: 3. The CDR3 spells CAVTGGSYNEQFF. CDR3 sequence (DNA): TGTGCCGTCACAGGGGGCTCCTACAATGAGCAGTTCTTC.

The chain is built from TRBV6-5 and TRBJ1-6; D may be TRBD1 (6 bases). Trimming cost V 6 bases and J 7 bases, with 13 bases left between them. Germline values: CDR1 MNHEY, CDR2 SVGAGI. This CDR3 is built from 14 residues. The CDR3 protein is CASRKQGGNSPLHF. The CDR3 region has the DNA TGTGCCAGCAGGAAACAGGGTGGCAATTCACCCCTCCACTTT.

The CDR3 DNA sequence: TGTGCCAGCAGTGAGCCTAGCGGGGGGGTCGGTGAGCAGTTCTTC. Its translation is CASSEPSGGVGEQFF. The J gene is TRBJ2-1, the V gene TRBV25-1, with 12 bases matching TRBD2. V lost 3 bases to trimming and J lost 9 bases; unmatched junction nucleotides: 6. The CDR3 has 15 residues. Germline CDR1 reads MGHDK; CDR2 reads SYGVNS.

This sequence joins TRBV30 and TRBJ1-1; tentative D call: TRBD1 (5 bases). V lost 5 bases and J lost 5, with 12 bases in between. Germline CDR1 is GTSNPN and CDR2 is SVGIG (reference sequence). This CDR3 spans 12 amino acids. In nucleotides, the CDR3 is TGTGCCTGGTCGGGGGTTTGGACTGAAGCTTTCTTT. This codes for CAWSGVWTEAFF.